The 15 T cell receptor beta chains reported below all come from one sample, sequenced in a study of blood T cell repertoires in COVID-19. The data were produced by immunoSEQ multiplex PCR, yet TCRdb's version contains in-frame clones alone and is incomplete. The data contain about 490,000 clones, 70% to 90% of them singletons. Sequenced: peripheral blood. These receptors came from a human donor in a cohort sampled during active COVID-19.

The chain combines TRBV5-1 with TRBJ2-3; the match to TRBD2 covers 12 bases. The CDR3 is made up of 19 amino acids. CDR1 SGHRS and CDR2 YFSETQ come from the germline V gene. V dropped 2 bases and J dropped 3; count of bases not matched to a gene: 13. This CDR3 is CASSFGLAGPLRRTDTQYF. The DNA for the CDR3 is TGCGCCAGCAGCTTCGGACTAGCGGGGCCTTTAAGGAGGACAGATACGCAGTATTTT.

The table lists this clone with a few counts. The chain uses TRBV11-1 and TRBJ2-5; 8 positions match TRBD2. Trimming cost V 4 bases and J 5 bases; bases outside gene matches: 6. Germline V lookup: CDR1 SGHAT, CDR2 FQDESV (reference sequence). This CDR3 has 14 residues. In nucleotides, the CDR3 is TGTGCCAGCAGCTCCCGGGAGGGAGGGGAGACCCAGTACTTC. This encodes CASSSREGGETQYF.

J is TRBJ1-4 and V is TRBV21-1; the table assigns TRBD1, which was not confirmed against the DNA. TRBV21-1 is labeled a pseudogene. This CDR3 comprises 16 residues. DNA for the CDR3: TGTGCCAGCAGCAAGTTACAGGGTATGAGTGGTGAAAAACTGTTTTTT. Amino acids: CASSKLQGMSGEKLFF.

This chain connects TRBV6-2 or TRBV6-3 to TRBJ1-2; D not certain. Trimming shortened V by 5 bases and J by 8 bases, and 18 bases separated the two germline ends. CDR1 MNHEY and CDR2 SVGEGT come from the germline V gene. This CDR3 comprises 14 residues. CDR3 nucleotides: TGTGCCAGCAGTCCCCCCGTAGAGCGACTCGGCTACACCTTC. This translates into CASSPPVERLGYTF.

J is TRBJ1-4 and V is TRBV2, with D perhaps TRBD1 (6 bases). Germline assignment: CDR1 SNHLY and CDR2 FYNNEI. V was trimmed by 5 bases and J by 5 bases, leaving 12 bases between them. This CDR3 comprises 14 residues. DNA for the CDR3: TGTGCCAGCAGTAGACAAGGACAGAATGAAAAACTGTTTTTT. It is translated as CASSRQGQNEKLFF.

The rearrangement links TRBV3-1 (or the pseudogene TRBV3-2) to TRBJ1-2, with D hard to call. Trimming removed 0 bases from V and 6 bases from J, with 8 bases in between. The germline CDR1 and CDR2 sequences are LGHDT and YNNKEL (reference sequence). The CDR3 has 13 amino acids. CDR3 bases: TGTGCCAGCAGCCAAGAAGTCCCTAATGGCTACACCTTC. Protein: CASSQEVPNGYTF.

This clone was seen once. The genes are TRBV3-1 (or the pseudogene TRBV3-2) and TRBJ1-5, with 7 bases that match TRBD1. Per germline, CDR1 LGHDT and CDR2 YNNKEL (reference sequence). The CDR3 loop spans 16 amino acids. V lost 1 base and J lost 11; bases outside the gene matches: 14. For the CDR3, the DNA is TGTGCCAGCAGCCAAGGGACAGGCCCCCCCCAATGGGCCCAGCATTTT. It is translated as CASSQGTGPPQWAQHF.

The CDR3 region has the DNA TGTGCCAGCAGTTACGGCCTGCGGGCTTTCTTT. It translates to CASSYGLRAFF. The rearrangement uses TRBV6-2 or TRBV6-3 and TRBJ1-1; D not certain. CDR1 is MNHEY, CDR2 SVGEGT, per germline. The CDR3 extends over 11 amino acids. Trimming shortened V by 2 bases and J by 11 bases, and 9 bases separated the two germline ends.

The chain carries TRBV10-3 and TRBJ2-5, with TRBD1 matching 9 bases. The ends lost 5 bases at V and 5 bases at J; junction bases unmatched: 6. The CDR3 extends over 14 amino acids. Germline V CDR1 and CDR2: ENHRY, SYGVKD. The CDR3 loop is CAISPGQGIETQYF. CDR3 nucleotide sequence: TGTGCCATCAGTCCGGGACAGGGCATTGAGACCCAGTACTTC.

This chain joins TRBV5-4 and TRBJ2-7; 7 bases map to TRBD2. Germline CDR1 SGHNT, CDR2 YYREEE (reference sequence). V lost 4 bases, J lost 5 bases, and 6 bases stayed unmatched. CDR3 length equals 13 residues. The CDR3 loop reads CASSGWTRDEQYF. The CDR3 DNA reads TGTGCCAGCAGCGGGTGGACTAGGGACGAGCAGTACTTC.

In DNA form, the CDR3 reads TGTGCCAGCAGCTTAGAGGGCGGGCGCACAGATACGCAGTATTTT. Translated: CASSLEGGRTDTQYF. V and J are TRBV7-8 and TRBJ2-3, with D possibly TRBD2 on 5 matching bases. Germline V lookup: CDR1 SGHVS, CDR2 FQNEAQ. The CDR3 covers 15 residues. V lost 1 base and J 1 base, leaving 9 bases between the germline ends. The variable domain in full, completed from reference TRBV7-8 and TRBJ2-3, reads GAGVSQSPRYKVAKRGQDVALRCDPISGHVSLFWYQQALGQGPEFLTYFQNEAQLDKSGLPSDRFFAERPEGSVSTLKIQRTQQEDSAVYLCASSLEGGRTDTQYFGPGTRLTVL.

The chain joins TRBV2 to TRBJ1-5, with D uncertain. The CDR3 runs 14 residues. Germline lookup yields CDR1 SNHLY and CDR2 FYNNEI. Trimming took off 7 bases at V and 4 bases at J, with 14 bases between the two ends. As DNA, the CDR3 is TGTGCCAGCACTTTGGGTTCAGGAAATCAGCCCCAGCATTTT. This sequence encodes CASTLGSGNQPQHF.

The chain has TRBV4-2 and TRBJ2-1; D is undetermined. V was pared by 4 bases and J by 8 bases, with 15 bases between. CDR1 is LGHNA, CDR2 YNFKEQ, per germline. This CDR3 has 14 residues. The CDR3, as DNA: TGTGCCAGCAGCCCCAAAACCTATCAGGATGAGCAGTTCTTC. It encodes CASSPKTYQDEQFF.

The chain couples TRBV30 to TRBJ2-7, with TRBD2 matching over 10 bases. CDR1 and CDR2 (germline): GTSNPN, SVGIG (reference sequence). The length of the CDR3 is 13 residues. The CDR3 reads CAWAAGGSYEQYF. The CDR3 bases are TGTGCGTGGGCAGCGGGAGGGAGCTACGAGCAGTACTTC.

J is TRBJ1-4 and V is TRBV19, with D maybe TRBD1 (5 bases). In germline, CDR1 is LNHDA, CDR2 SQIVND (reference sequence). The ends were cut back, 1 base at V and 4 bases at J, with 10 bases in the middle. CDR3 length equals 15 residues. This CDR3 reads CASSIGSRVNEKLFF. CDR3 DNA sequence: TGTGCCAGTAGTATAGGGTCCAGGGTTAATGAAAAACTGTTTTTT.